This T cell receptor beta chain was sequenced during a study of control samples from healthy donors and cancer patients. The CDR3 is made up of 15 amino acids. The germline gives CDR1 SQVTM, CDR2 ANQGSEA. The junction had 12 bases not matched to a gene; V was cut back by 7 bases and J by 1 base. The repertoire was sequenced with immunoSEQ multiplex PCR; TCRdb's copy has only in-frame clones and lacks some. There are fewer than 150,000 clones in the sample; roughly 90% occur only once, and 2% to 3% lies in the top ten. Input material: blood. The TCR originated in a man between 18 and 35 years old in good health. This sequence joins TRBV29-1 and TRBJ1-1; 7 bases are a match to TRBD1. This CDR3 is CSAQGGFGENTEAFF. The CDR3 bases are TGCAGCGCCCAGGGGGGATTTGGGGAGAACACTGAAGCTTTCTTT.